One sample yielded the 2 T cell receptor beta chains listed below, sequenced in a study of CD8 T cells in Susac syndrome. Random hexamers were used to reverse transcribe the RNA input (roughly 0.5 to 1 ug). One entry per CDR3 protein results from TCRdb running MiXCR on the immunoSEQ multiplex PCR reads. The sample lists some 200,000 distinct CDR3 sequences, 80% to 95% occurring once. What was sequenced was CD8+ T cells from PBMCs. These receptors came from a human donor with multiple sclerosis.

The J gene is TRBJ2-2, the V gene TRBV4-1; D is perhaps TRBD1 or TRBD2 (5 bases each). The germline CDR1 and CDR2 sequences are MGHRA and YSYEKL. This CDR3 region has 15 residues. V was trimmed by 0 bases and J by 5 bases, leaving 10 bases between them. The CDR3 DNA reads as TGCGCCAGCAGCCAAGATACGAGGGGAACCGGGGAGCTGTTTTTT. Its protein is CASSQDTRGTGELFF.

The chain joins TRBV6-5 to TRBJ2-3; no firm D call. Looked up from germline, CDR1 is MNHEY and CDR2 is SVGAGI. V lost 3 bases and J 0 bases, leaving 7 bases between the germline ends. This CDR3 spans 14 amino acids. CDR3: CASSYMGSTDTQYF. The CDR3 DNA reads TGTGCCAGCAGTTATATGGGTAGCACAGATACGCAGTATTTT.